This TCR beta chain was sequenced for a study of shared clonotypes between healthy human individuals. Study as a whole: The study used three CD4 naive, three CD4 memory, two CD8 naive and one CD8 memory plate per donor.

Researchers divided each subset's genomic DNA evenly across several immunoSEQ plates. Source study methods: Filtering was not the same, since immunoSEQ gave junction-only sequences without quality scores. The table came from immunoSEQ multiplex PCR; TCRdb's copy has only in-frame clones and leaves some out. V, J and clone size are taken as reported in that table, and D and trimming were inferred from the DNA itself. The table includes about 2,200,000 clones, about 92% detected once. Germline CDR1 LNHDA, CDR2 SQIVND (reference sequence). Trimming pared 7 bases from V and 4 bases from J, leaving 13 bases between. This CDR3 comprises 14 residues. This clone was detected only once. Selected positively for CCR7 and CD45RO-negative, naive CD8 cells excluded terminally differentiated effector memory CD45RA+ cells.

This clonotype was sampled from a young man in good health. Some clones in this sample may be carry-over from other donors' samples. The chain is built from TRBV19 and TRBJ2-2, with unresolved D. The sample comprised naive CD8+ T cells from PBMCs. CDR3: CASIGRVVTGELFF. CDR3 nucleotides: TGTGCCAGTATTGGCCGCGTCGTCACCGGGGAGCTGTTTTTT.